The 5 T cell receptor beta chains presented below share a single source sample, sequenced in a study of cytomegalovirus exposure and HLA in healthy donors (dated by TCRdb to the late 2010s). To prepare the library, the immunoSEQ multiplex PCR assay was applied. For the multiplex PCR, a mixture combining 60 forward primers for TCR Vbeta segments and 13 reverse primers for TCR Jbeta segments was used. TCRdb holds this immuneACCESS table with in-frame rearrangements only. Some clones are missing; in checked studies, unresolved V genes explain under half, and the rest has no known cause. The sample table shows about 110,000 clones, and 79% are seen once. Approximately 2.8% of the sample comes from the top ten. Sequenced material: PBMCs. The receptor source for this set is a middle-aged woman in good health and CMV-seronegative.

This chain connects TRBV18 to TRBJ2-5, with D possibly being TRBD2 (6 bases). In germline, CDR1 is KGHSH, CDR2 LQKENI. There are 15 residues in the CDR3. Trimming cost V 0 bases and J 5 bases, with 13 bases left between them. The CDR3 nucleotides are TGTGCCAGCTCACCACCTACGGGGGAGTATGAGACCCAGTACTTC. Translation: CASSPPTGEYETQYF.

The CDR3 region is CASSRDLGELFF. In DNA, the CDR3 is TGTGCCAGTAGTAGAGACCTGGGGGAGCTGTTTTTT. The chain links TRBV19 to TRBJ2-2; no clear D gene. There are 12 residues in the CDR3. V was clipped by 4 bases and J by 8 bases, with 8 bases between them. Germline assignment: CDR1 LNHDA and CDR2 SQIVND (reference sequence).

The gene calls are TRBV7-2 and TRBJ1-1; 9 bases are a match to TRBD1. The J segment lost 0 bases and the V segment lost 5 bases, leaving 7 bases of the junction unmatched. CDR3 size: 16 residues. The germline gives CDR1 SGHTA, CDR2 FQGNSA. The CDR3 region is CASSQWTGVLNTEAFF. Written as DNA, the CDR3 is TGTGCCAGCAGCCAATGGACAGGGGTTTTGAACACTGAAGCTTTCTTT.

V and J are TRBV5-1 and TRBJ2-3; 8 nucleotides align to TRBD2. Germline V gene data show CDR1 as SGHRS and CDR2 as YFSETQ. V was clipped by 2 bases and J by 2 bases; unmatched bases: 13. This CDR3 has 18 residues. The CDR3 sequence is CASSFLAGGPRTTDTQYF. The CDR3 region has the DNA TGCGCCAGCAGCTTTCTTGCGGGAGGACCCAGAACCACAGATACGCAGTATTTT.

The chain is built from TRBV2 and TRBJ2-3, with D hard to call. With 6 bases removed from V and 3 bases from J, the gap between germline ends came to 13 bases. CDR3 length equals 14 residues. Germline CDR1 is SNHLY and CDR2 is FYNNEI. CDR3 region: CASRRLRATDTQYF. CDR3 nucleotide sequence: TGTGCCAGCAGGAGACTTCGTGCGACAGATACGCAGTATTTT.